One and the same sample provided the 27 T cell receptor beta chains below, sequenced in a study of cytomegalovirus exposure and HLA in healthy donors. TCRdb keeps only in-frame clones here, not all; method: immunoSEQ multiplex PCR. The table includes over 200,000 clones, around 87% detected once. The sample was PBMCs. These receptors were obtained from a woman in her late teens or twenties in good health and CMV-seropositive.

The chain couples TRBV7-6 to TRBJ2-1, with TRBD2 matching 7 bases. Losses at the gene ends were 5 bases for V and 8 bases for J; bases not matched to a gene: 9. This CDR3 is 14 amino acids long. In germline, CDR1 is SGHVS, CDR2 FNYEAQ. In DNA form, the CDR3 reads TGTGCCAGCAGCCACGACCGGGGGGAAGATGAGCAGTTCTTC. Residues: CASSHDRGEDEQFF.

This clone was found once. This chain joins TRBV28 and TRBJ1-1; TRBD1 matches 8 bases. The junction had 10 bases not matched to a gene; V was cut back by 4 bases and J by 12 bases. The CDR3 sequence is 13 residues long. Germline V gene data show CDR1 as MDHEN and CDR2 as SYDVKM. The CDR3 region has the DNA TGTGCCAGCAGTTCAGAGTTACAGGGGGAAACTTTCTTT. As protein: CASSSELQGETFF.

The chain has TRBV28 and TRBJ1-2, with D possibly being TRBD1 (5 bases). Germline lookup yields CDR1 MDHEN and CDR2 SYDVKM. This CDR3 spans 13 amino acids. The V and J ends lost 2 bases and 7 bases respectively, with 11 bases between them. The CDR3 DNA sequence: TGTGCCAGCAGTTTAGCCCAGGACACTGGCTACACCTTC. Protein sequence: CASSLAQDTGYTF.

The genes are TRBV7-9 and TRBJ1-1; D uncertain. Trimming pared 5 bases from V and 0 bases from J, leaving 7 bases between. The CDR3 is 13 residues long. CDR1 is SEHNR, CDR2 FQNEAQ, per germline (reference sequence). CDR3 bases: TGTGCCAGCAGCCGAGGGATGAACACTGAAGCTTTCTTT. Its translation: CASSRGMNTEAFF.

The chain's CDR3 is CASSLSPYYEQYF. Here the CDR3 DNA reads TGTGCCAGCAGTTTATCCCCGTACTACGAGCAGTACTTC. The chain has TRBV27 and TRBJ2-7, with D uncertain. The CDR3 has 13 amino acids. Germline V CDR1 and CDR2: MNHEY, SMNVEV (reference sequence). V was trimmed by 0 bases and J by 3 bases, leaving 6 bases between them.

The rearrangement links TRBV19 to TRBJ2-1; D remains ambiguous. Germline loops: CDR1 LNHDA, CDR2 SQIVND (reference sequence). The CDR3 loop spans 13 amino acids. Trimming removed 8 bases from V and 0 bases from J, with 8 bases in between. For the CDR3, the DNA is TGTGCCAGTCACCCGAGCTCCTACAATGAGCAGTTCTTC. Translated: CASHPSSYNEQFF.

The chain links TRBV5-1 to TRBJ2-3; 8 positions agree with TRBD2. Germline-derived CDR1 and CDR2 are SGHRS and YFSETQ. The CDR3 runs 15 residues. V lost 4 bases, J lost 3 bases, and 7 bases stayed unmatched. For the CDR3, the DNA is TGCGCCAGCAGCCTGGAAGCGGGAGATACAGATACGCAGTATTTT. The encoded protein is CASSLEAGDTDTQYF. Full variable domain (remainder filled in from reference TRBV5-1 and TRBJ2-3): KAGVTQTPRYLIKTRGQQVTLSCSPISGHRSVSWYQQTPGQGLQFLFEYFSETQRNKGNFPGRFSGRQFSNSRSEMNVSTLELGDSALYLCASSLEAGDTDTQYFGPGTRLTVL.

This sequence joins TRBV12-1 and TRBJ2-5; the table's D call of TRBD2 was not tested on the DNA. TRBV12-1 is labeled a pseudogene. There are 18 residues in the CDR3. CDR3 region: CASSVPGLAGVYQETQYF. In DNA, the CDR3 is TGTGCCAGCAGCGTACCGGGACTAGCGGGAGTCTACCAAGAGACCCAGTACTTC.

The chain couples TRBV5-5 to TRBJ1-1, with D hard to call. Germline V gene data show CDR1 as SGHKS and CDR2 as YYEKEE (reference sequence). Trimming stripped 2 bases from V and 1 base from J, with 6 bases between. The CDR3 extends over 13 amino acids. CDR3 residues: CASSFGANTEAFF. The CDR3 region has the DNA TGTGCCAGCAGCTTTGGAGCGAACACTGAAGCTTTCTTT.

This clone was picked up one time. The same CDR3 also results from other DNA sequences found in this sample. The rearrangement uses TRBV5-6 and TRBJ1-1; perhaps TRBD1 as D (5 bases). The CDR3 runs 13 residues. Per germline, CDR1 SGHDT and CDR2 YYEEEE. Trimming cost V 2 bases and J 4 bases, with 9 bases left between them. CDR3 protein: CASSFGGGTEAFF. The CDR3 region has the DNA TGTGCCAGCAGCTTCGGGGGGGGCACTGAAGCTTTCTTT.

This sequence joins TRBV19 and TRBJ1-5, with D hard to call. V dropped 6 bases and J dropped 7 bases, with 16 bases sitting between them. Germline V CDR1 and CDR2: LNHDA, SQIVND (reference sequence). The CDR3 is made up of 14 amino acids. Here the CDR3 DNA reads TGTGCCAGTAGCCCAGCCGGGATTCAACAGCCCCAGCATTTT. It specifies CASSPAGIQQPQHF. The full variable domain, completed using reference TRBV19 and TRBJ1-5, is DGGITQSPKYLFRKEGQNVTLSCEQNLNHDAMYWYRQDPGQGLRLIYYSQIVNDFQKGDIAEGYSVSREKKESFPLTVTSAQKNPTAFYLCASSPAGIQQPQHFGDGTRLSIL.

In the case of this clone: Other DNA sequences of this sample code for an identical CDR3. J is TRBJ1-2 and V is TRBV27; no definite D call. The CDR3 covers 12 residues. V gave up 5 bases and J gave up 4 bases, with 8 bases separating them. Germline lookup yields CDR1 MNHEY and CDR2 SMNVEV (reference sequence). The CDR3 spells CASSLAGYGYTF. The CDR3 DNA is TGTGCCAGCAGTCTCGCAGGCTATGGCTACACCTTC.

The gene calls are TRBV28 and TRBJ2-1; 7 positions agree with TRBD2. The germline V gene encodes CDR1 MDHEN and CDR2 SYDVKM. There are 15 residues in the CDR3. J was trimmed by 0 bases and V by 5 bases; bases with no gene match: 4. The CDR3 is CASSQSGVSYNEQFF. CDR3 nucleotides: TGTGCCAGCAGTCAAAGCGGGGTCTCCTACAATGAGCAGTTCTTC. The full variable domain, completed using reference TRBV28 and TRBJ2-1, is DVKVTQSSRYLVKRTGEKVFLECVQDMDHENMFWYRQDPGLGLRLIYFSYDVKMKEKGDIPEGYSVSREKKERFSLILESASTNQTSMYLCASSQSGVSYNEQFFGPGTRLTVL.

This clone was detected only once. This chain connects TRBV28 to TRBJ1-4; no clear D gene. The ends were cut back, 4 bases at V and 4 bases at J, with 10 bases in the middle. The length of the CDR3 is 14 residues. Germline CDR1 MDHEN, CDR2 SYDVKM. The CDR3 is CASSSSPLNEKLFF. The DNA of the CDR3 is TGTGCCAGCAGTTCGAGTCCGCTTAATGAAAAACTGTTTTTT. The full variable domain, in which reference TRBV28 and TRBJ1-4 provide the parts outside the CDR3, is DVKVTQSSRYLVKRTGEKVFLECVQDMDHENMFWYRQDPGLGLRLIYFSYDVKMKEKGDIPEGYSVSREKKERFSLILESASTNQTSMYLCASSSSPLNEKLFFGSGTQLSVL.

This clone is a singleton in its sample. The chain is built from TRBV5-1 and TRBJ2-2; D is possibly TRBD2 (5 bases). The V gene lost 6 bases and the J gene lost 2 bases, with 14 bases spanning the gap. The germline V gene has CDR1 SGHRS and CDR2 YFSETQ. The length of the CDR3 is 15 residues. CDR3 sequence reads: CASIFPGSNTGELFF. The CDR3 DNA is TGCGCCAGCATATTCCCGGGGAGTAACACCGGGGAGCTGTTTTTT. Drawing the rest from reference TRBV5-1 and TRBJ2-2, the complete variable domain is KAGVTQTPRYLIKTRGQQVTLSCSPISGHRSVSWYQQTPGQGLQFLFEYFSETQRNKGNFPGRFSGRQFSNSRSEMNVSTLELGDSALYLCASIFPGSNTGELFFGEGSRLTVL.

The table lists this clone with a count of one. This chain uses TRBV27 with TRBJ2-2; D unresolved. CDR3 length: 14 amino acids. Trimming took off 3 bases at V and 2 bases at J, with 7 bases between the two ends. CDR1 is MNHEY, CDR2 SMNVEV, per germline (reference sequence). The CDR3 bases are TGTGCCAGCAGTTTTTACCTAAACACCGGGGAGCTGTTTTTT. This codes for CASSFYLNTGELFF.

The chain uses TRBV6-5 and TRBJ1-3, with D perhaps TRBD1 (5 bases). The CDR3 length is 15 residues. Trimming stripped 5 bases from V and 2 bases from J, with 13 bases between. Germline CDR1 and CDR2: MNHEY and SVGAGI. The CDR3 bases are TGTGCCAGCAGTACCACAGGAACAACTGGAAACACCATATATTTT. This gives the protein CASSTTGTTGNTIYF.

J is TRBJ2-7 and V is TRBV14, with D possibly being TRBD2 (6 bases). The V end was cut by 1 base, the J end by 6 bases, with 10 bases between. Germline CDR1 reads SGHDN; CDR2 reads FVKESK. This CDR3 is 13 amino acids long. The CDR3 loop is CASSQGVGGEQYF. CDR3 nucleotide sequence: TGTGCCAGCAGCCAAGGGGTCGGGGGCGAGCAGTACTTC.

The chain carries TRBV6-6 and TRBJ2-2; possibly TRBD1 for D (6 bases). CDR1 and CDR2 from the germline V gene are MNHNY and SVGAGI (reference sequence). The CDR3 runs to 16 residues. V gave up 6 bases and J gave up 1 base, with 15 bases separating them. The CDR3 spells CASRQTGPGNTGELFF. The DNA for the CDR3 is TGTGCCAGCAGGCAAACAGGGCCGGGGAACACCGGGGAGCTGTTTTTT.

The CDR3 here is CAWSRGLGKKFNQPQHF. CDR3 in DNA: TGTGCCTGGAGCCGGGGACTGGGGAAAAAATTCAATCAGCCCCAGCATTTT. The rearrangement joins TRBV30 to TRBJ1-5; a possible D gene is TRBD1 (5 bases). The CDR3 runs to 17 residues. V gave up 3 bases and J gave up 3 bases, with 21 bases separating them. The germline gives CDR1 GTSNPN, CDR2 SVGIG (reference sequence).

CDR3 sequence (DNA): TGTGCCAGCAGTTTGACACAGGGGGGTCGGGACGAGCAGTACTTC. Protein: CASSLTQGGRDEQYF. The chain is built from TRBV6-5 and TRBJ2-7, with 8 positions matching TRBD1. The CDR3 is 15 amino acids. Germline V CDR1 and CDR2: MNHEY, SVGAGI. V trimming: 4 bases; J trimming: 5 bases; junction bases outside the gene matches: 10.

The CDR3 loop is CASSLKWGPREAFF. The CDR3 bases are TGTGCCAGCAGTTTAAAGTGGGGGCCAAGAGAAGCTTTCTTT. The J gene is TRBJ1-1, the V gene TRBV28, with a tentative D call TRBD1 (6 bases). Between the trimmed V and J ends, which lost 2 bases and 8 bases, there was a span of 15 bases. The germline V gene has CDR1 MDHEN and CDR2 SYDVKM. The CDR3 is 14 amino acids.

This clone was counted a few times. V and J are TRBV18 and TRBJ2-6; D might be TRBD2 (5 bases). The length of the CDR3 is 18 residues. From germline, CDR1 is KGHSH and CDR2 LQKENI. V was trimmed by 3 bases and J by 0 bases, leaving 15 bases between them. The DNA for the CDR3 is TGTGCCAGCTCACCGGTGGAGGCGGACTTCTCTGGGGCCAACGTCCTGACTTTC. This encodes CASSPVEADFSGANVLTF.

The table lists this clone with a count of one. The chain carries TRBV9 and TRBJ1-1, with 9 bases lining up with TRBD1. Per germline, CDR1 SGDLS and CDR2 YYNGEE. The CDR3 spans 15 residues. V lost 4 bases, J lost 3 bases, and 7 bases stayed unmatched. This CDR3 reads CASSLSTGGDTEAFF. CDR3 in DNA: TGTGCCAGCAGCTTGTCGACAGGGGGGGACACTGAAGCTTTCTTT.

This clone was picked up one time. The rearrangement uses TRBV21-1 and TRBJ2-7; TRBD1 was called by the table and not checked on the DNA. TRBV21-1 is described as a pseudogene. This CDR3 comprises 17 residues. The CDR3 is CASSKSPFRDRGNEQYF. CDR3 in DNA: TGTGCCAGCAGCAAAAGCCCTTTCCGGGACAGGGGCAACGAGCAGTACTTC.

CDR3 protein: CAWSVRPERGSPTNEKLFF. The CDR3 nucleotides are TGTGCCTGGAGTGTACGGCCGGAAAGGGGATCTCCAACTAATGAAAAACTGTTTTTT. The chain uses TRBV30 and TRBJ1-4; tentatively, D is TRBD1 (5 bases). There are 19 residues in the CDR3. The germline gives CDR1 GTSNPN, CDR2 SVGIG (reference sequence). Trimming took 0 bases from V and 0 from J, leaving 20 bases between them.

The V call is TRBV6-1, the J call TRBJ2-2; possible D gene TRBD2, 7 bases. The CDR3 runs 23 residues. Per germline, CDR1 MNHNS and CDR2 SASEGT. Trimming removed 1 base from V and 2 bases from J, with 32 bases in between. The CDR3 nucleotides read TGTGCCAGCAGTGAAGTGAGTCCCTGGGAGGGGGACTTGATTGGGGCCAACACCGGGGAGCTGTTTTTT. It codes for CASSEVSPWEGDLIGANTGELFF.